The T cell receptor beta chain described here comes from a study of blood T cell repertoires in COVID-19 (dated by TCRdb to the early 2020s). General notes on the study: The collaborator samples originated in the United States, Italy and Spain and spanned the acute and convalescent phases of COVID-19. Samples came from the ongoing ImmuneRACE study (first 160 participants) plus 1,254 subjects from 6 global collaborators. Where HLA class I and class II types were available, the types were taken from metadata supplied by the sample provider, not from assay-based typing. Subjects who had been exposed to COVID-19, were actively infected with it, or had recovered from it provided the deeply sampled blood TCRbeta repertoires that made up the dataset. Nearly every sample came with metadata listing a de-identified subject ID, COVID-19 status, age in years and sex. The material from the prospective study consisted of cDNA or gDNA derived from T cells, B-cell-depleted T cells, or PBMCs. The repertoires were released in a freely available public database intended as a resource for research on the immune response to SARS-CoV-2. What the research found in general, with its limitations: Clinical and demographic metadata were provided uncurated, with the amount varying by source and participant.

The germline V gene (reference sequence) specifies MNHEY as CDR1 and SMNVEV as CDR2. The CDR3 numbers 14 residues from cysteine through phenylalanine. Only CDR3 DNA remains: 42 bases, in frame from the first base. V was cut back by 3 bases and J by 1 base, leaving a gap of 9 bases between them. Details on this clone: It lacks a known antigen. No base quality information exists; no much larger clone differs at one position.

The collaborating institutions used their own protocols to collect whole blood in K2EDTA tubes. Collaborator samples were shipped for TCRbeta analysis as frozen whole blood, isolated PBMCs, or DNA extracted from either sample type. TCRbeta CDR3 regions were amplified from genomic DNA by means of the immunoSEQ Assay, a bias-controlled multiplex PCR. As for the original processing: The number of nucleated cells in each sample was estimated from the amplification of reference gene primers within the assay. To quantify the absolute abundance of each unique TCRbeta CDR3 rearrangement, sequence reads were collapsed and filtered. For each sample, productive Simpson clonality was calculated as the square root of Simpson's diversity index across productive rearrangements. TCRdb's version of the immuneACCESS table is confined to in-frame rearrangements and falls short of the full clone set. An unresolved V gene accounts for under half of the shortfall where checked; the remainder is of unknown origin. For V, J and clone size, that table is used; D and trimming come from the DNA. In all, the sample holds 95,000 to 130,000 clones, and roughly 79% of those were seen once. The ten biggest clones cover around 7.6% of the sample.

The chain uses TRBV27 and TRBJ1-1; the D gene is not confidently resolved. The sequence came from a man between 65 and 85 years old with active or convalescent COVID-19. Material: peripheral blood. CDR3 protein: CASSFTARNTEAFF. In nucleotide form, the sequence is TGTGCCAGCAGTTTCACAGCCAGGAACACTGAAGCTTTCTTT.